Following are 31 T cell receptor beta chains from one sample sequenced in a study of CD8 T cells in ankylosing spondylitis. TCRdb recomputed calls from the 5' RACE reads with MiXCR, one row per CDR3 protein. The sample records under 150,000 distinct CDR3 sequences, around 9% being singletons. Material: blood, either unsorted or a sorted T cell fraction (not recorded which). The receptors shown here come from a male donor with ankylosing spondylitis or in good health (not recorded which).

This clonotype was seen only a few times. V is TRBV5-1 and J is TRBJ2-7, with a tentative D call TRBD1 (6 bases). There are 13 residues in the CDR3. Germline CDR1 reads SGHRS; CDR2 reads YFSETQ. V was trimmed by 0 bases and J by 6 bases, leaving 10 bases between them. The CDR3 spells CASSLDQGREQYF. DNA for the CDR3: TGCGCCAGCAGCTTGGATCAGGGGCGCGAGCAGTACTTC.

This clonotype was seen at least ten times. The rearrangement uses TRBV5-1 and TRBJ2-1, with TRBD2 matching 9 bases. The V and J ends lost 0 bases and 5 bases, in that order; junction bases with no gene match: 3. Germline V CDR1 and CDR2: SGHRS, YFSETQ. This CDR3 contains 15 residues. CDR3 loop: CASSLGVAGDNEQFF. CDR3 DNA sequence: TGCGCCAGCAGCTTGGGGGTAGCGGGAGACAATGAGCAGTTCTTC.

Ten or more counts support this clonotype. The J gene is TRBJ2-7, the V gene TRBV7-2; a possible D gene is TRBD2 (6 bases). Trimming left V 2 bases short and J 5 bases short, with 16 bases between. CDR3 size: 15 residues. CDR1 and CDR2 from the germline V gene are SGHTA and FQGNSA. The CDR3 nucleotides read TGTGCCAGCAGCTTATCGGACTACCCTCCGGACGAGCAGTACTTC. This translates into CASSLSDYPPDEQYF.

The rearrangement links TRBV14 to TRBJ2-1; possibly TRBD2 for D (6 bases). The CDR3 spans 12 residues. Trimming stripped 4 bases from V and 9 bases from J, with 10 bases between. Germline V gives CDR1 SGHDN, CDR2 FVKESK. CDR3 nucleotide sequence: TGTGCCAGCAGCCGATCTAGCGTTGAGCAGTTCTTC. It yields the protein CASSRSSVEQFF.

The chain has TRBV5-1 and TRBJ2-7; 10 bases align to TRBD2. The CDR3 spans 15 residues. Germline V gives CDR1 SGHRS, CDR2 YFSETQ. V lost 1 base to trimming and J lost 5 bases; unmatched junction nucleotides: 6. CDR3 region: CASSLSLAGINEQYF. The CDR3 DNA reads TGCGCCAGCAGCTTGTCACTAGCGGGAATCAACGAGCAGTACTTC.

This clonotype was detected ten times or more. This chain connects TRBV29-1 to TRBJ1-5; D may be TRBD1 (5 bases). Germline assignment: CDR1 SQVTM and CDR2 ANQGSEA. There are 14 residues in the CDR3. With 7 bases removed from V and 0 bases from J, the gap between germline ends came to 13 bases. The CDR3 DNA follows: TGCAGCGCAGCAGCCGGGGGTAGCAATCAGCCCCAGCATTTT. Its translation is CSAAAGGSNQPQHF.

This chain uses TRBV20-1 with TRBJ2-1; 14 bases fit TRBD2. V lost 2 bases and J lost 3; bases outside the gene matches: 6. From germline, CDR1 is DFQATT and CDR2 SNEGSKA (reference sequence). The length of the CDR3 is 17 residues. The CDR3 spells CSARQGLAGVFYNEQFF. CDR3 bases: TGCAGTGCTAGACAGGGACTAGCGGGAGTCTTCTACAATGAGCAGTTCTTC.

In regard to this clonotype: A read error may produce the germline difference seen at one junction end. This sequence joins TRBV20-1 and TRBJ2-1; perhaps TRBD2 as D (5 bases). The germline V gene has CDR1 DFQATT and CDR2 SNEGSKA (reference sequence). The CDR3 is 16 amino acids. CDR3 sequence: CIAREPLGLAVREQFF. CDR3 in DNA: TGCATTGCTAGAGAGCCATTAGGACTGGCTGTAAGGGAGCAGTTCTTC.

The table lists this clonotype with many counts. The chain links TRBV7-6 to TRBJ2-1, with D perhaps matching TRBD2 (5 bases). Germline V gives CDR1 SGHVS, CDR2 FNYEAQ. The V gene lost 5 bases and the J gene lost 7 bases, with 21 bases spanning the gap. This CDR3 comprises 16 residues. The DNA for the CDR3 is TGTGCCAGCAGCCACACGCACACTATACTAGGGAATGAGCAGTTCTTC. Amino acid sequence: CASSHTHTILGNEQFF.

This clonotype was seen repeatedly, ten times or more. V gene TRBV28 combines with J gene TRBJ2-3; D is unresolved. Trimming removed 6 bases from V and 7 bases from J, with 17 bases in between. Germline loops: CDR1 MDHEN, CDR2 SYDVKM. This CDR3 is built from 14 residues. The CDR3: CASSHPRFGYTQYF. CDR3 nucleotide sequence: TGTGCCAGCAGCCATCCCAGGTTTGGGTATACGCAGTATTTT.

This clonotype appeared many times. The V and J genes are TRBV7-2 and TRBJ2-7, with 7 bases that match TRBD1. The CDR3 is 14 amino acids. V lost 6 bases and J lost 2; bases outside the gene matches: 7. Germline CDR1 is SGHTA and CDR2 is FQGNSA. The CDR3 spells CASSHRQGTYEQYF. The CDR3 bases are TGTGCCAGCAGTCATCGACAGGGAACCTACGAGCAGTACTTC.

This clonotype showed up many times. The chain couples TRBV7-2 to TRBJ1-6; the D gene is possibly TRBD1 (5 bases). Germline CDR1 reads SGHTA; CDR2 reads FQGNSA. This CDR3 is built from 16 residues. V lost 0 bases and J lost 5, with 11 bases in between. The chain's CDR3 is CASSLATGRNNSPLHF. In nucleotides, the CDR3 is TGTGCCAGCAGCTTAGCTACGGGGCGAAATAATTCACCCCTCCACTTT. Variable domain in full (rest from reference TRBV7-2 and TRBJ1-6): GAGVSQSPSNKVTEKGKDVELRCDPISGHTALYWYRQSLGQGLEFLIYFQGNSAPDKSGLPSDRFSAERTGGSVSTLTIQRTQQEDSAVYLCASSLATGRNNSPLHFGNGTRLTVT.

This clonotype came up once. The chain combines TRBV12-3 or TRBV12-4 with TRBJ2-2; TRBD1 agrees at 8 bases. The CDR3 is made up of 15 amino acids. Trimming at V came to 5 bases and at J to 6 bases, leaving 8 bases not matched to a gene. In DNA form, the CDR3 reads TGTGCCAGCAGTCGACAGGGGATGCGGGCCGGGGAGCTGTTTTTT. This gives the protein CASSRQGMRAGELFF.

This clonotype was found many times. The V call is TRBV10-2, the J call TRBJ2-1; D call uncertain. Germline values: CDR1 WSHSY, CDR2 SAAADI. The CDR3 is made up of 12 amino acids. V lost 6 bases and J lost 8, with 11 bases in between. CDR3 bases: TGCGCCAGCAGGCCTAGTGACCATGAGCAGTTCTTC. This codes for CASRPSDHEQFF.

This clonotype was observed a handful of times. V usage is TRBV11-2 and J usage is TRBJ2-5, with D maybe TRBD2 (5 bases). Germline V gene sequence: CDR1 SGHAT, CDR2 FQNNGV. The CDR3 extends over 14 amino acids. Trimming removed 8 bases from V and 1 base from J, with 14 bases in between. The CDR3 loop reads CASESLAIQETQYF. CDR3 DNA sequence: TGTGCCAGCGAAAGCCTAGCTATCCAAGAGACCCAGTACTTC.

This clonotype has a count of ten or more. V is TRBV6-1 and J is TRBJ2-1; D might be TRBD1 (6 bases). V gave up 2 bases and J gave up 16 bases, with 15 bases separating them. Looked up from germline, CDR1 is MNHNS and CDR2 is SASEGT. This CDR3 spans 12 amino acids. DNA of the CDR3: TGTGCCAGCAGTGAAAGGGCAGGGGTCCTATTCTTC. Translated, it gives CASSERAGVLFF.

As for this clonotype: A read error may explain this, as a much larger clone is one base away. The chain couples TRBV10-3 to TRBJ2-7; D unresolved. This CDR3 contains 12 residues. Germline V gene data show CDR1 as ENHRY and CDR2 as SYGVKD. This chain's CDR3 is CAISDEVGEQNF. The CDR3 DNA follows: TGTGCCATCAGTGATGAGGTTGGCGAGCAGAACTTC.

This clonotype was seen ten or more times. The chain recombines TRBV6-1 with TRBJ2-2; D possibly corresponds to TRBD2 (5 bases). The CDR3 loop spans 14 amino acids. The V gene lost 6 bases and the J gene lost 8 bases, with 16 bases spanning the gap. Germline loops: CDR1 MNHNS, CDR2 SASEGT. In nucleotides, the CDR3 is TGTGCCAGCAGCAACACGGGGAGTTTGGGGGAGCTGTTTTTT. Translated: CASSNTGSLGELFF.

The chain uses TRBV29-1 and TRBJ1-4; D might be TRBD1 (6 bases). V was cut by 7 bases and J by 7 bases, with 16 bases left in between. This CDR3 has 13 amino acids. CDR1 and CDR2 from the germline V gene are SQVTM and ANQGSEA. This CDR3 reads CSARQVMIEKLFF. The CDR3 DNA reads TGCAGCGCCAGACAGGTGATGATTGAAAAACTGTTTTTT.

This clonotype was recorded at least ten times. CDR3 DNA: TGCAGCGTTGGTGGGAGTGGGGCCAAAAACATTCAGTACTTC. Its translation: CSVGGSGAKNIQYF. The rearrangement joins TRBV29-1 to TRBJ2-4; tentative D call: TRBD2 (5 bases). V was clipped by 4 bases and J by 1 base, with 11 bases between them. CDR1 SQVTM and CDR2 ANQGSEA come from the germline V gene. CDR3 size: 14 residues.

This clonotype was counted ten times or more. The CDR3 protein is CSVEREAGNEQFF. The DNA of the CDR3 is TGCAGCGTTGAGCGGGAGGCTGGGAATGAGCAGTTCTTC. This sequence joins TRBV29-1 and TRBJ2-1; TRBD2 agrees at 8 bases. The V and J ends lost 3 bases and 7 bases, in that order; junction bases with no gene match: 5. The CDR3 contains 13 residues. Germline V gene sequence: CDR1 SQVTM, CDR2 ANQGSEA.

The rearrangement joins TRBV5-1 to TRBJ2-2; D tentatively fits TRBD1 or TRBD2 (5 bases each). CDR3 length: 16 amino acids. V lost 3 bases, J lost 6 bases, and 18 bases lay in between. The germline V gene encodes CDR1 SGHRS and CDR2 YFSETQ. For the CDR3, the DNA is TGCGCCAGCAGCTATACAGAGGGGCGAGGTCCCGGGGAGCTGTTTTTT. Protein: CASSYTEGRGPGELFF. Complete variable domain (other parts from reference TRBV5-1 and TRBJ2-2): KAGVTQTPRYLIKTRGQQVTLSCSPISGHRSVSWYQQTPGQGLQFLFEYFSETQRNKGNFPGRFSGRQFSNSRSEMNVSTLELGDSALYLCASSYTEGRGPGELFFGEGSRLTVL.

This clonotype is a singleton in its sample. A much more abundant neighbour one base away suggests this may be a read error. This sequence joins TRBV20-1 and TRBJ2-1; TRBD1 agrees at 10 bases. This CDR3 contains 14 residues. Trimming took 5 bases from V and 11 from J; bases not matched to a gene: 12. Germline CDR1 is DFQATT and CDR2 is SNEGSKA (reference sequence). CDR3 loop: CSAPRDRGTNKQFF. CDR3 DNA sequence: TGCAGTGCTCCCCGGGACAGGGGAACGAATAAGCAGTTCTTC.

The genes are TRBV10-3 and TRBJ1-2, with a weak D call TRBD1 (5 bases). The CDR3 is 15 amino acids. Germline CDR1 reads ENHRY; CDR2 reads SYGVKD. The V end was cut by 5 bases, the J end by 4 bases, with 17 bases between. DNA of the CDR3: TGTGCCATCAGTCCTCCAGATGGGGGGTTCTATGGCTACACCTTC. Residues: CAISPPDGGFYGYTF.

In its sample, this clonotype was seen a few times. The CDR3 coding sequence is TGCAGTGCTAGACTCGCCAGGGGGGGCGCCGGCCTCTCCTACGAGCAGTACTTC. Translating gives CSARLARGGAGLSYEQYF. V usage is TRBV20-1 and J usage is TRBJ2-7; D possibly uses TRBD1 or TRBD2 (7 bases each). CDR1 DFQATT and CDR2 SNEGSKA come from the germline V gene (reference sequence). CDR3 size: 18 residues. V was trimmed by 2 bases and J by 0 bases, leaving 23 bases between them.

The CDR3 sequence is CASSKGGPEQYF. CDR3 coding DNA: TGTGCCAGCAGCAAGGGAGGGCCCGAGCAGTACTTC. The V gene is TRBV9, the J gene TRBJ2-7; TRBD2 agrees at 7 bases. Germline-derived CDR1 and CDR2 are SGDLS and YYNGEE. The junction had 4 bases not matched to a gene; V was cut back by 4 bases and J by 6 bases. This CDR3 has 12 residues.

This clonotype showed up many times. The gene calls are TRBV7-2 and TRBJ1-5, with TRBD1 matching over 10 bases. This CDR3 is 15 amino acids long. V lost 5 bases to trimming and J lost 5 bases; unmatched junction nucleotides: 6. The germline V gene encodes CDR1 SGHTA and CDR2 FQGNSA. The DNA for the CDR3 is TGTGCCAGCAGCCAAAGACAGGGGGCGCATCAGCCCCAGCATTTT. Amino acid sequence: CASSQRQGAHQPQHF.

Comments on this clonotype: The junction does not match germline at one end; this may be a read error. This sequence joins TRBV4-2 and TRBJ1-5; D is unclear. The CDR3 length is 14 residues. CDR1 and CDR2 (germline): LGHNA, YNFKEQ. The CDR3: CARSPGLSNQPQHF. Here the CDR3 DNA reads TGTGCCAGAAGCCCTGGACTGAGTAATCAGCCCCAGCATTTT.

In this sample, this clonotype turned up many times. V and J are TRBV7-2 and TRBJ2-5, with a tentative D call TRBD1 (6 bases). Deletions cut 4 bases from V and 0 bases from J, with 9 bases between. The CDR3 sequence is 14 residues long. Germline V CDR1 and CDR2: SGHTA, FQGNSA. The CDR3 here is CASSYRTDQETQYF. The CDR3 DNA sequence: TGTGCCAGCAGCTACCGGACAGACCAAGAGACCCAGTACTTC.

Many counts were recorded for this clonotype. The gene calls are TRBV9 and TRBJ2-4; 8 bases are shared with TRBD2. The CDR3 is made up of 16 amino acids. The J segment lost 1 base and the V segment lost 4 bases, leaving 7 bases of the junction unmatched. Looked up from germline, CDR1 is SGDLS and CDR2 is YYNGEE. CDR3 nucleotides: TGTGCCAGCAGCCCTCGAAGCGGGGGCGCCAAAAACATTCAGTACTTC. It encodes CASSPRSGGAKNIQYF.

This clonotype appeared many times. The rearrangement joins TRBV20-1 to TRBJ2-5, with 12 bases lining up with TRBD1. There are 14 residues in the CDR3. V lost 7 bases, J lost 5 bases, and 8 bases stayed unmatched. The V gene's germline CDR1 is DFQATT and CDR2 SNEGSKA (reference sequence). This chain's CDR3 is CSGMGQGARETQYF. The CDR3 nucleotides are TGCAGTGGGATGGGACAGGGGGCTAGGGAGACCCAGTACTTC.